Listed below are T cell receptor beta chains from one sample, sequenced in a study of cytomegalovirus exposure and HLA in healthy donors. Assay used: immunoSEQ multiplex PCR; TCRdb lists only in-frame clones, some missing. The sample includes approximately 190,000 clones, around 87% of them seen just once. Sample: PBMCs. These receptors were collected from a boy between 2 and 10 years old in good health and CMV-seronegative. Each CDR3 is given with its conserved first and last residue. A D gene is named only where the DNA matches it firmly. Clone sizes are given selectively: once, few, many, or a class where the clone is expanded.

.	TRBV19	TRBJ2-7	13	TRBD1	CASSIGTAYEQYF	TGTGCCAGTAGTATCGGGACAGCCTACGAGCAGTACTTC
.	TRBV7-6	TRBJ2-7	16	TRBD2	CASSPSGTSGTGEQYF	TGTGCCAGCAGCCCCTCCGGGACTAGCGGGACTGGCGAGCAGTACTTC
.	TRBV18	TRBJ1-5	13	.	CASSPHVDQPQHF	TGTGCCAGCTCACCCCACGTAGATCAGCCCCAGCATTTT
.	TRBV19	TRBJ2-3	16	.	CASGLGGAVGTDTQYF	TGTGCCAGTGGCCTGGGGGGAGCGGTTGGCACAGATACGCAGTATTTT
.	TRBV6-5	TRBJ1-3	14	.	CASKAGTSGNTIYF	TGTGCCAGCAAGGCGGGAACCTCTGGAAACACCATATATTTT
.	TRBV29-1	TRBJ1-2	12	TRBD1	CSVEGDRYGYTF	TGCAGCGTTGAAGGGGACAGATATGGCTACACCTTC
.	TRBV5-1	TRBJ2-7	15	TRBD1	CASSFAGTGYDEQYF	TGCGCCAGCAGCTTCGCCGGGACAGGGTACGACGAGCAGTACTTC
.	TRBV21-1	TRBJ2-1	15	.	CASPKRGGGDNEQFF	TGTGCCAGCCCAAAGCGGGGAGGGGGGGACAATGAGCAGTTCTTC
.	TRBV7-2	TRBJ1-6	15	TRBD1	CASSMGTGGDSPLHF	TGTGCCAGCAGCATGGGGACAGGGGGCGATTCACCCCTCCACTTT
.	TRBV5-6	TRBJ2-5	15	TRBD2	CASSLREGVQETQYF	TGTGCCAGCAGCTTACGGGAGGGGGTCCAAGAGACCCAGTACTTC
.	TRBV11-2	TRBJ2-1	15	TRBD2	CASSLSGRESYEQFF	TGTGCCAGCAGCTTATCTGGGCGGGAGAGCTATGAGCAGTTCTTC
.	TRBV5-1	TRBJ1-1	12	.	CASSLGDSEAFF	TGCGCCAGCAGCTTGGGTGACAGTGAAGCTTTCTTT
.	TRBV12-1	TRBJ2-5	17	.	CASSFGRELDSQETQYF	TGTGCCAGCAGCTTTGGTCGCGAGCTGGACAGCCAAGAGACCCAGTACTTC
once	TRBV7-8	TRBJ2-1	15	TRBD2	CASSPPRGGPNEQFF	TGTGCCAGCAGCCCGCCCCGGGGGGGACCGAATGAGCAGTTCTTC
.	TRBV11-1	TRBJ1-1	13	.	CASSRDKNTEAFF	TGTGCCAGCAGCAGAGACAAGAACACTGAAGCTTTCTTT
.	TRBV2	TRBJ1-3	16	.	CASSVWAVRSGNTIYF	TGTGCCAGCAGTGTTTGGGCCGTACGCTCTGGAAACACCATATATTTT
.	TRBV5-1	TRBJ2-1	14	TRBD2	CASSPIPAGDFYFF	TGCGCCAGCAGCCCTATTCCGGCGGGAGATTTCTATTTCTTC
.	TRBV11-2	TRBJ2-7	13	.	CASSVTSSHEQYF	TGTGCCAGCAGCGTGACTAGTTCCCACGAGCAGTACTTC
.	TRBV9	TRBJ2-1	15	.	CASSVDSPTYNEQFF	TGTGCCAGCAGCGTAGATAGTCCCACCTACAATGAGCAGTTCTTC
.	TRBV5-1	TRBJ2-1	14	.	CASSLIPASHEQFF	TGCGCCAGCAGCTTGATCCCCGCGAGCCATGAGCAGTTCTTC
once	TRBV7-8	TRBJ2-1	16	TRBD2	CASSHGLAGGPLEQFF	TGTGCCAGCAGCCATGGACTAGCGGGAGGGCCGTTAGAGCAGTTCTTC
once	TRBV6-6	TRBJ1-1	13	TRBD1	CASRRGLGAEAFF	TGTGCCAGCAGGAGGGGGCTAGGTGCTGAAGCTTTCTTT
.	TRBV6-1	TRBJ2-7	14	.	CASSEIPGKAEQYF	TGTGCCAGCAGTGAAATCCCCGGGAAGGCCGAGCAGTACTTC
.	TRBV4-1	TRBJ2-6	16	TRBD1	CASSQEDRSGANVLTF	TGCGCCAGCAGCCAAGAGGACAGGTCTGGGGCCAACGTCCTGACTTTC
.	TRBV2	TRBJ2-1	17	TRBD2	CASSEYYSGGPNNEQFF	TGTGCCAGCAGTGAATATTATAGCGGGGGACCAAACAATGAGCAGTTCTTC
.	TRBV28	TRBJ1-5	15	TRBD1	CASRATGSYNQPQHF	TGTGCCAGCAGGGCGACAGGGTCTTACAATCAGCCCCAGCATTTT
.	TRBV10-3	TRBJ2-1	15	.	CAISESVGGRNEQFF	TGTGCCATCAGTGAGTCGGTGGGAGGAAGAAATGAGCAGTTCTTC
.	TRBV6-5	TRBJ1-1	15	TRBD1	CASKGGRLGVTEAFF	TGTGCCAGCAAAGGGGGCCGGTTAGGGGTTACTGAAGCTTTCTTT
.	TRBV10-3	TRBJ1-5	16	.	CAISERGGERDQPQHF	TGTGCCATCAGTGAGAGGGGCGGGGAAAGGGATCAGCCCCAGCATTTT
.	TRBV6-1	TRBJ1-4	13	.	CASRDGGIWKLFF	TGTGCCAGCCGGGACGGGGGTATTTGGAAACTGTTTTTT
.	TRBV5-6	TRBJ2-7	14	TRBD1	CASSFLGTDYEQYF	TGTGCCAGCAGCTTCTTGGGGACAGATTACGAGCAGTACTTC
.	TRBV10-2	TRBJ1-2	15	.	CASGTSRGTLYGYTF	TGCGCCAGCGGGACCTCGAGGGGGACCCTCTATGGCTACACCTTC
.	TRBV14	TRBJ2-7	13	TRBD1	CASSRTGVYEQYF	TGTGCCAGCAGCCGCACAGGGGTCTACGAGCAGTACTTC
once	TRBV28	TRBJ2-3	14	TRBD2	CASTSGLAGLPIYF	TGTGCCAGCACCAGCGGACTAGCGGGTCTCCCAATCTATTTT
.	TRBV19	TRBJ1-5	17	.	CASSPRLQGISNQPQHF	TGTGCCAGTAGTCCCAGACTCCAGGGGATTAGCAATCAGCCCCAGCATTTT
.	TRBV11-2	TRBJ2-1	17	.	CASSTPTDRDLTVEQFF	TGTGCCAGCAGTACCCCCACGGACAGAGATCTTACAGTTGAGCAGTTCTTC
.	TRBV2	TRBJ1-2	14	TRBD1	CASSNLQGASGYTF	TGTGCCAGCAGTAATTTACAGGGGGCCAGTGGCTACACCTTC
once	TRBV9	TRBJ2-7	14	TRBD1	CASSVTGASYEQYF	TGTGCCAGCAGCGTAACAGGGGCTTCCTACGAGCAGTACTTC
.	TRBV6-5	TRBJ2-7	14	.	CASRRVQGGNEQYF	TGTGCCAGCAGACGGGTACAGGGCGGAAACGAGCAGTACTTC
.	TRBV5-1	TRBJ2-7	16	TRBD2	CASSLVGRGSSYEQYF	TGCGCCAGCAGCTTGGTCGGGCGGGGGAGCTCCTACGAGCAGTACTTC
.	TRBV5-4	TRBJ2-1	15	.	CASSLVAGVFNEQFF	TGTGCCAGCAGCTTGGTGGCAGGGGTCTTCAATGAGCAGTTCTTC
.	TRBV29-1	TRBJ1-5	12	.	CSVRAPNQPQHF	TGCAGCGTCAGGGCGCCTAATCAGCCCCAGCATTTT
.	TRBV10-1	TRBJ2-2	14	.	CASSGLGGAGELFF	TGCGCCAGCAGCGGCCTAGGGGGGGCCGGGGAGCTGTTTTTT
once	TRBV5-1	TRBJ2-5	13	.	CASSLGGKETQYF	TGCGCCAGCAGCTTAGGAGGTAAAGAGACCCAGTACTTC
.	TRBV28	TRBJ2-7	13	.	CASIGGAGYEQYF	TGTGCCAGTATAGGGGGGGCCGGCTACGAGCAGTACTTC
.	TRBV6-6	TRBJ2-5	13	.	CASNSPGVETQYF	TGTGCCAGCAATTCGCCAGGGGTAGAGACCCAGTACTTC
.	TRBV28	TRBJ1-4	15	TRBD1	CASSLPGTGNEKLFF	TGTGCCAGCAGTTTACCTGGGACAGGGAACGAAAAACTGTTTTTT
once	TRBV7-9	TRBJ2-3	17	TRBD2	CASSLGTSGDPTDTQYF	TGTGCCAGCAGCCTAGGGACTAGCGGGGACCCCACAGATACGCAGTATTTT
.	TRBV1	TRBJ2-3	13	.	CTSSRRRGDTQYF	TGCACCAGCAGCCGGCGTCGGGGAGATACGCAGTATTTT
.	TRBV2	TRBJ1-4	14	.	CASRISQSHEKLFF	TGTGCCAGCAGGATATCACAGAGCCATGAAAAACTGTTTTTT
.	TRBV19	TRBJ1-2	14	TRBD1	CASGNRGRNHGYTF	TGTGCCAGTGGAAACAGGGGGCGGAATCATGGCTACACCTTC
.	TRBV30	TRBJ1-4	14	TRBD1	CAWSEGRGVEKLFF	TGTGCCTGGAGTGAAGGCAGGGGGGTCGAAAAACTGTTTTTT
once	TRBV5-1	TRBJ2-7	14	TRBD1	CASSAGTGVGEQYF	TGCGCCAGCAGCGCCGGGACAGGGGTAGGGGAGCAGTACTTC
.	TRBV30	TRBJ2-7	12	.	CAWAISTYEQYF	TGTGCCTGGGCGATCTCAACCTACGAGCAGTACTTC
.	TRBV19	TRBJ2-1	17	TRBD2	CASSIGAGEIYYNEQFF	TGTGCCAGTAGTATTGGAGCGGGAGAGATATATTACAATGAGCAGTTCTTC